Below, 19 T cell receptor beta chains from the same sample are listed, as sequenced in a study of blood T cell repertoires in COVID-19. Sequencing was performed with immunoSEQ multiplex PCR; in TCRdb, only in-frame clones are kept and a portion is missing. The sample records about 300,000 clones, around nine tenths being singletons. Sequencing was carried out using peripheral blood. Receptors were obtained from a man in his forties or fifties with acute or convalescent COVID-19.

The chain links TRBV10-3 to TRBJ2-3; a possible D gene is TRBD1 (6 bases). This CDR3 spans 16 amino acids. Germline V gene data show CDR1 as ENHRY and CDR2 as SYGVKD. V was shortened by 11 bases and J by 4 bases, with 25 bases between the two germline ends. DNA of the CDR3: TGTGCCGCATTGGGGGCCAACCCGGGACCCGCAGATACGCAGTATTTT. Protein: CAALGANPGPADTQYF.

In this sample, this clone turned up once. The chain uses TRBV5-1 and TRBJ2-1, with D possibly matching TRBD1 (7 bases). The V and J ends lost 4 bases and 7 bases respectively, with 18 bases between them. Germline CDR1 and CDR2: SGHRS and YFSETQ. This CDR3 contains 15 residues. Written as DNA, the CDR3 is TGCGCCAGCAGCCAACTAGCAGGGGGTCAGAATGAGCAGTTCTTC. It specifies CASSQLAGGQNEQFF.

The chain employs TRBV4-1 and TRBJ2-1; 10 nucleotides align to TRBD1. This CDR3 region has 16 residues. Germline CDR1 is MGHRA and CDR2 is YSYEKL. Trimming took 0 bases from V and 7 from J; bases not matched to a gene: 6. CDR3 nucleotides: TGCGCCAGCAGCCAAGAGTGGGACAGGGGACCGAATGAGCAGTTCTTC. It translates to CASSQEWDRGPNEQFF.

V and J are TRBV6-1 and TRBJ2-7; a weak D match, TRBD2 (5 bases). The germline V gene has CDR1 MNHNS and CDR2 SASEGT. There are 14 residues in the CDR3. Deletions cut 2 bases from V and 4 bases from J, with 12 bases between. This CDR3 is CASSENDYLYEQYF. The CDR3 DNA follows: TGTGCCAGCAGTGAAAACGACTATTTATACGAGCAGTACTTC.

The rearrangement joins TRBV19 to TRBJ1-2, with 7 bases fitting TRBD1. Trimming took 3 bases from V and 0 from J; bases not matched to a gene: 4. Germline assignment: CDR1 LNHDA and CDR2 SQIVND (reference sequence). The CDR3 contains 15 residues. The CDR3 DNA sequence: TGTGCCAGTAGTATGGGGACAGACGCTAACTATGGCTACACCTTC. Translated, it gives CASSMGTDANYGYTF.

This rearrangement joins TRBV30 to TRBJ1-1; 7 nucleotides agree with TRBD1. The CDR3 runs to 16 residues. Germline trimming cut 4 bases from V and 0 bases from J; bases unmatched to any gene: 11. CDR1 GTSNPN and CDR2 SVGIG come from the germline V gene (reference sequence). In DNA, the CDR3 is TGTGCCTGGACTAAAATTCCGGGACAGATGAACACTGAAGCTTTCTTT. Protein product: CAWTKIPGQMNTEAFF.

The genes are TRBV19 and TRBJ2-7, with D perhaps TRBD1 (7 bases). Germline V gene sequence: CDR1 LNHDA, CDR2 SQIVND (reference sequence). Trimming left V 3 bases short and J 4 bases short, with 13 bases between. The CDR3 is 14 residues long. CDR3 sequence: CASSIGRDSYEQYF. The CDR3 DNA follows: TGTGCCAGTAGTATCGGGCGGGACAGTTACGAGCAGTACTTC. The full variable domain, its missing parts supplied by reference TRBV19 and TRBJ2-7, is DGGITQSPKYLFRKEGQNVTLSCEQNLNHDAMYWYRQDPGQGLRLIYYSQIVNDFQKGDIAEGYSVSREKKESFPLTVTSAQKNPTAFYLCASSIGRDSYEQYFGPGTRLTVT.

The chain combines TRBV10-2 with TRBJ2-7; possibly TRBD1 for D (6 bases). V was trimmed by 9 bases and J by 0 bases, leaving 9 bases between them. This CDR3 region has 12 residues. Germline V CDR1 and CDR2: WSHSY, SAAADI. DNA of the CDR3: TGCGCCAGTGGGGACATCTCCTACGAGCAGTACTTC. It encodes CASGDISYEQYF.

This clone showed up just once. Here the CDR3 DNA reads TGTGCCAGTAGTATTCAGGGAGGGATCGGGGAGCTGTTTTTT. Translation: CASSIQGGIGELFF. V and J are TRBV19 and TRBJ2-2, with TRBD2 matching 7 bases. The CDR3 spans 14 residues. With V trimmed by 3 bases and J by 7 bases, 5 bases remained unmatched. Germline V lookup: CDR1 LNHDA, CDR2 SQIVND (reference sequence). Drawing the rest from reference TRBV19 and TRBJ2-2, the complete variable domain is DGGITQSPKYLFRKEGQNVTLSCEQNLNHDAMYWYRQDPGQGLRLIYYSQIVNDFQKGDIAEGYSVSREKKESFPLTVTSAQKNPTAFYLCASSIQGGIGELFFGEGSRLTVL.

V is TRBV6-5 and J is TRBJ1-4; 7 nucleotides agree with TRBD1. Losses at the gene ends were 4 bases for V and 4 bases for J; bases not matched to a gene: 3. This CDR3 has 14 amino acids. Per germline, CDR1 MNHEY and CDR2 SVGAGI. The CDR3 loop reads CASSFGTDNEKLFF. For the CDR3, the DNA is TGTGCCAGCAGTTTCGGGACAGATAATGAAAAACTGTTTTTT.

This chain connects TRBV28 to TRBJ2-2; TRBD2 might be the D (7 bases). Trimming shortened V by 6 bases and J by 4 bases, and 18 bases separated the two germline ends. This CDR3 is 16 amino acids long. The germline V gene encodes CDR1 MDHEN and CDR2 SYDVKM. CDR3 nucleotide sequence: TGTGCCAGCAGACCCCTAGGGGGGGGGTCCACCGGGGAGCTGTTTTTT. The encoded protein is CASRPLGGGSTGELFF.

The CDR3 region is CASSSDRVGNSPLHF. The CDR3 DNA reads as TGTGCCAGCAGCTCGGACAGGGTGGGCAATTCACCCCTCCACTTT. The J gene is TRBJ1-6, the V gene TRBV7-8, with 8 bases identical to TRBD1. Germline V lookup: CDR1 SGHVS, CDR2 FQNEAQ. V was clipped by 4 bases and J by 7 bases; unmatched bases: 6. The CDR3 has 15 amino acids.

The chain combines TRBV5-1 with TRBJ2-3; tentatively, D is TRBD2 (5 bases). CDR1 is SGHRS, CDR2 YFSETQ, per germline. CDR3 length equals 14 residues. The V end was cut by 4 bases, the J end by 2 bases, with 11 bases between. CDR3: CASSSQRNTDTQYF. DNA for the CDR3: TGCGCCAGCAGCAGTCAGCGGAACACAGATACGCAGTATTTT.

This chain joins TRBV5-5 and TRBJ2-7, with unresolved D. The V end was cut by 4 bases, the J end by 0 bases, with 14 bases between. This CDR3 region has 15 residues. Germline V gene data show CDR1 as SGHKS and CDR2 as YYEKEE (reference sequence). DNA of the CDR3: TGTGCCAGCAGCCCGAACGGAGATATCTCCTACGAGCAGTACTTC. It yields the protein CASSPNGDISYEQYF.

V and J are TRBV28 and TRBJ1-2, with 7 bases matching TRBD1. Germline assignment: CDR1 MDHEN and CDR2 SYDVKM. The CDR3 spans 15 residues. V lost 0 bases to trimming and J lost 8 bases; unmatched junction nucleotides: 9. CDR3: CASSLWSGQGGGYTF. The CDR3 DNA reads as TGTGCCAGCAGTTTATGGTCAGGGCAGGGGGGAGGCTACACCTTC.

The chain employs TRBV5-1 and TRBJ1-1; no reliable D call. The V end lost 2 bases, the J end lost 0 bases, and 8 bases lay between the germline ends. CDR1 is SGHRS, CDR2 YFSETQ, per germline. The CDR3 spans 14 residues. CDR3 in amino acids: CASSLADLNTEAFF. The CDR3 DNA reads TGCGCCAGCAGCTTAGCGGATCTGAACACTGAAGCTTTCTTT.

This rearrangement joins TRBV6-5 to TRBJ1-2; D not certain. V was pared by 6 bases and J by 7 bases, with 12 bases between. CDR3 length equals 12 residues. CDR1 is MNHEY, CDR2 SVGAGI, per germline. CDR3 coding DNA: TGTGCCAGCAGCTCCGGCCGGAGTGGCTACACCTTC. This translates into CASSSGRSGYTF.

The chain has TRBV5-5 and TRBJ2-7, with TRBD2 matching over 7 bases. Trimming removed 1 base from V and 4 bases from J; junction bases left unmatched: 5. CDR1 is SGHKS, CDR2 YYEKEE, per germline (reference sequence). The CDR3 contains 14 residues. The CDR3 loop is CASSLFMGGYEQYF. CDR3 coding DNA: TGTGCCAGCAGCTTGTTCATGGGAGGGTACGAGCAGTACTTC.

To note about this clone: This sequence may be a read error, since a much larger clone differs from it by one base. This chain connects TRBV12-3 or TRBV12-4 to TRBJ1-1; D unresolved. This CDR3 has 11 residues. The V gene lost 6 bases and the J gene lost 3 bases, with 5 bases spanning the gap. The CDR3 bases are TGTGCCAGCAGCCATTACACTGAAGCTTTCTTT. This encodes CASSHYTEAFF.